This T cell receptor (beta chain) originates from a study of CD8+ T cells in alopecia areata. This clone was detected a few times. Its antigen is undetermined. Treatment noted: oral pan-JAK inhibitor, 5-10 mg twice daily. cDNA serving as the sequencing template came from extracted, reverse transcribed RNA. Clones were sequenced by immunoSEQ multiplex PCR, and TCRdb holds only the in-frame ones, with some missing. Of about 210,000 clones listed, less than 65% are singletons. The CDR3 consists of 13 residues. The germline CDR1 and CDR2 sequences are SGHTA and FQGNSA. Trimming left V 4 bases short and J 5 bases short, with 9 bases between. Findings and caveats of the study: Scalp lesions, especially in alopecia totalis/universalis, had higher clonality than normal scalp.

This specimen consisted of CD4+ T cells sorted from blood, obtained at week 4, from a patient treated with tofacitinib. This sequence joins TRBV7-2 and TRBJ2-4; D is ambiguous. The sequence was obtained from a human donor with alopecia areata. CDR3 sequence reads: CASSSNGQNIQYF. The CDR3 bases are TGTGCCAGCAGCTCGAACGGCCAAAACATTCAGTACTTC.